This TCR beta chain was found in a study of Ad26.COV2.S vaccination and SARS-CoV-2 variants. The overall study: The COV1001 Ad26.COV2.S trial arm included the donor. Ad26.COV2.S was injected intramuscularly once or twice, 56 days apart.

Assay: immunoSEQ multiplex PCR; the TCRdb copy retains only in-frame clones and omits some. Of some 340,000 clones in the sample, approximately 80% are singletons; the top ten hold 2.1%. Specified treatment: over 15 received Ad26.COV2.S at low or high dose, single or two shots; roughly five received placebo; per-sample allocation not given. The samples date from day 63 after the first vaccine or placebo injection. Deletions cut 3 bases from V and 0 bases from J, with 6 bases between. Germline V gene data show CDR1 as SSHAT and CDR2 as FNYEAQ (reference sequence). The length of the CDR3 is 13 residues.

The chain is built from TRBV7-7 and TRBJ2-7, with D hard to call. This sequence was found in a person between 18 and 65 years old who received the Ad26.COV2.S COVID-19 vaccine or a placebo. The sample consisted of peripheral blood, taken in a trial of Ad26.COV2.S vaccine versus placebo. The CDR3 loop reads CASSFRVSYEQYF. The CDR3, as DNA: TGTGCCAGCAGCTTCCGGGTCTCCTACGAGCAGTACTTC.